The 14 T cell receptor beta chains presented below share a single source sample, sequenced in a study of cytomegalovirus exposure and HLA in healthy donors. 60 Vbeta and 13 Jbeta primers were used in PCR. Profiling relied on immunoSEQ multiplex PCR, and the TCRdb table lists in-frame clones only, not all of them. This table holds some 200,000 clones, about 70% found once. Sequences were obtained from PBMCs. The receptors originated from a man aged 40-55 years in good health and CMV-seropositive.

On this clone itself: Other DNA sequences of this sample code for an identical CDR3. The CDR3 nucleotides are TGTGCCAGCAGTGGAGGACAGGTTAGCAATCAGCCCCAGCATTTT. This sequence encodes CASSGGQVSNQPQHF. V and J are TRBV2 and TRBJ1-5, with 7 bases aligning to TRBD1. V shed 4 bases and J 0 bases; nucleotides not matched to a gene: 3. Germline loops: CDR1 SNHLY, CDR2 FYNNEI. The CDR3 is 15 amino acids.

The rearrangement links TRBV18 to TRBJ2-2, with D possibly being TRBD2 (5 bases). The length of the CDR3 is 15 residues. Germline V CDR1 and CDR2: KGHSH, LQKENI. The ends were cut back, 2 bases at V and 5 bases at J, with 12 bases in the middle. CDR3 in amino acids: CASSPTGSRTGELFF. The CDR3 DNA is TGTGCCAGCTCACCAACTGGGAGTAGGACCGGGGAGCTGTTTTTT.

The chain employs TRBV21-1 and TRBJ1-3. TRBV21-1 corresponds to a pseudogene. CDR3 length: 19 residues. CDR3 region: CASSKLSCGALKAGNTIYF. Here the CDR3 DNA reads TGTGCCAGCAGCAAGCTCTCTTGCGGGGCCCTCAAAGCGGGAAACACCATATATTTT.

In its sample, this clone was seen once. This rearrangement joins TRBV5-1 to TRBJ2-1, with D perhaps TRBD1 (6 bases). The CDR3 runs to 14 residues. Germline V CDR1 and CDR2: SGHRS, YFSETQ. V lost 2 bases, J lost 5 bases, and 11 bases lay in between. CDR3 bases: TGCGCCAGCAGCTTCGGTACAGGGAACAATGAGCAGTTCTTC. Amino acid sequence: CASSFGTGNNEQFF.

This clone was picked up one time. The genes are TRBV11-1 and TRBJ2-5; 7 bases fit TRBD1. V lost 5 bases and J lost 0; bases outside the gene matches: 9. The CDR3 has 16 amino acids. Germline V gene sequence: CDR1 SGHAT, CDR2 FQDESV (reference sequence). CDR3 sequence reads: CASSLPGTAYQETQYF. The CDR3 DNA is TGTGCCAGCAGCCTTCCCGGGACAGCGTACCAAGAGACCCAGTACTTC.

This chain joins TRBV5-4 and TRBJ2-1, with TRBD2 matching 7 bases. The V gene end was trimmed by 4 bases and the J gene end by 8 bases; junction bases not matched to a gene: 12. Germline V gene lookup returns CDR1 SGHNT and CDR2 YYREEE (reference sequence). CDR3 length: 15 residues. CDR3 in amino acids: CASSPGGRVSDEQFF. The CDR3 bases are TGTGCCAGCAGCCCTGGTGGGAGGGTCAGCGATGAGCAGTTCTTC. Filled out from reference TRBV5-4 and TRBJ2-1, the complete variable domain reads ETGVTQSPTHLIKTRGQQVTLRCSSQSGHNTVSWYQQALGQGPQFIFQYYREEENGRGNFPPRFSGLQFPNYSSELNVNALELDDSALYLCASSPGGRVSDEQFFGPGTRLTVL.

The CDR3 is CASRRLESGTGELFF. The CDR3 DNA is TGTGCCAGTAGAAGGTTGGAGAGTGGCACCGGGGAGCTGTTTTTT. The chain recombines TRBV19 with TRBJ2-2; no reliable D call. Germline CDR1 reads LNHDA; CDR2 reads SQIVND (reference sequence). This CDR3 region has 15 residues. Trimming pared 6 bases from V and 4 bases from J, leaving 15 bases between.

The V call is TRBV21-1, the J call TRBJ2-7; the table's D gene call, TRBD1, was not cross checked with the DNA. TRBV21-1 is assigned pseudogene status. The CDR3 contains 15 residues. As DNA, the CDR3 is TGTGCCAGCAGCGGCCAGGGACAGGGGAAGAACGAGCAGTACTTC. As protein: CASSGQGQGKNEQYF.

This chain uses TRBV6-6 with TRBJ2-5, with TRBD1 matching over 10 bases. The J call is doubtful: the DNA matches TRBJ2-7 better. CDR3 size: 15 residues. From germline, CDR1 is MNHNY and CDR2 SVGAGI (reference sequence). This CDR3 is CASRKERDRGVEQYF. DNA for the CDR3: TGTGCCAGCAGGAAGGAGAGGGACAGGGGAGTCGAGCAGTACTTC.

This sequence joins TRBV12-5 and TRBJ1-5; D is ambiguous. V shed 3 bases and J shed 9 bases, with 15 bases lying between them. The germline CDR1 and CDR2 sequences are LGHNT and FRNRAP. The CDR3 has 14 amino acids. The DNA of the CDR3 is TGTGCTAGTGGTTTAGGCGGAGAGCTGGCGCCCCAGCATTTT. This sequence encodes CASGLGGELAPQHF.

V gene TRBV28 combines with J gene TRBJ1-1; the D is unclear. In germline, CDR1 is MDHEN, CDR2 SYDVKM. V lost 7 bases, J lost 3 bases, and 12 bases lay in between. The CDR3 has 13 amino acids. The DNA for the CDR3 is TGTGCCAGCACCCTACCCGGGGACACTGAAGCTTTCTTT. Protein product: CASTLPGDTEAFF.

This chain joins TRBV5-6 and TRBJ2-6, with 9 bases identical to TRBD1. V was pared by 0 bases and J by 0 bases, with 4 bases of the junction left unmatched. Germline CDR1 and CDR2: SGHDT and YYEEEE. The CDR3 is made up of 18 amino acids. CDR3 DNA sequence: TGTGCCAGCAGCTTGGGCGGGACAGGGAGCTCTGGGGCCAACGTCCTGACTTTC. This translates into CASSLGGTGSSGANVLTF. The whole variable domain, remainder taken from reference TRBV5-6 and TRBJ2-6, is DAGVTQSPTHLIKTRGQQVTLRCSPKSGHDTVSWYQQALGQGPQFIFQYYEEEERQRGNFPDRFSGHQFPNYSSELNVNALLLGDSALYLCASSLGGTGSSGANVLTFGAGSRLTVL.

The rearrangement joins TRBV7-2 to TRBJ1-3, with D perhaps TRBD1 (5 bases). V gave up 5 bases and J gave up 2 bases, with 13 bases separating them. The CDR3 contains 15 residues. Germline CDR1 is SGHTA and CDR2 is FQGNSA. The CDR3 DNA reads TGTGCCAGCAGCCTGGGCGGGGGGACTGGAAACACCATATATTTT. As protein: CASSLGGGTGNTIYF.

This rearrangement joins TRBV7-2 to TRBJ2-2, with D uncertain. The germline V and J ends were trimmed by 0 bases and 6 bases, with 14 bases remaining between them. The CDR3 length is 16 residues. CDR1 SGHTA and CDR2 FQGNSA come from the germline V gene. Here the CDR3 DNA reads TGTGCCAGCAGCTTAGCGCGGAGAAGGTCAGCCGGGGAGCTGTTTTTT. This translates into CASSLARRRSAGELFF.